This TCR beta chain comes out of a study of blood T cell repertoires in COVID-19. Authors' analysis steps: Estimated nucleated cell counts came from reference gene primer amplification. Clones were sequenced by immunoSEQ multiplex PCR, and TCRdb holds only the in-frame ones, with some missing. D and trimming were read from the DNA, whereas the V and J calls and clone size are those reported in that table. This table holds 200,000 or so clones, 80% to 90% found once. What was sequenced was peripheral blood. This TCR derives from a woman aged 55-75 years who had recovered from COVID-19.

The CDR3 loop reads CASSHSRQDPNYGYTF. The DNA for the CDR3 is TGTGCCAGCAGCCATTCCAGACAGGACCCTAACTATGGCTACACCTTC. This chain connects TRBV4-2 to TRBJ1-2; the D gene is possibly TRBD1 (6 bases). The V gene lost 3 bases and the J gene lost 0 bases, with 14 bases spanning the gap. CDR3 size: 16 residues. CDR1 and CDR2 from the germline V gene are LGHNA and YNFKEQ.